This T cell receptor (beta chain) appears in the sequencing data of a study of regulatory T cells in long-lasting Graves disease. Time point of the sample: newly diagnosed GD, antithyroid drugs for less than 3 months. There was RNA extracted from PBMCs, and the TCR library was made from it. This clonotype has at least ten counts. Construction of the TCR beta libraries employed iRepertoire HTBI primers in conjunction with Arm-PCR of CDR3 regions. TCRdb reanalysed the multiplex PCR reads using MiXCR and keeps one entry per CDR3 protein. This sample yields some 240,000 distinct CDR3 sequences, of which about 19% are seen a single time; 10% to 15% belongs to the top ten. Germline-derived CDR1 and CDR2 are SQVTM and ANQGSEA. CDR3 length: 12 amino acids. Trimming shortened V by 7 bases and J by 6 bases, and 12 bases separated the two germline ends. This sample also appeared in a second study, on T cells in Graves' hyperthyroidism and ophthalmopathy.

The source material was peripheral blood mononuclear cells (PBMCs), sampled at new diagnosis, from a patient treated with antithyroid drugs. The chain is built from TRBV29-1 and TRBJ2-2; tentatively, D is TRBD2 (6 bases). The TCR was taken from a woman in her 30s with Graves disease. The chain's CDR3 is CSGAWEAGELFF. CDR3 sequence (DNA): TGCAGCGGGGCGTGGGAGGCCGGGGAGCTGTTTTTT.